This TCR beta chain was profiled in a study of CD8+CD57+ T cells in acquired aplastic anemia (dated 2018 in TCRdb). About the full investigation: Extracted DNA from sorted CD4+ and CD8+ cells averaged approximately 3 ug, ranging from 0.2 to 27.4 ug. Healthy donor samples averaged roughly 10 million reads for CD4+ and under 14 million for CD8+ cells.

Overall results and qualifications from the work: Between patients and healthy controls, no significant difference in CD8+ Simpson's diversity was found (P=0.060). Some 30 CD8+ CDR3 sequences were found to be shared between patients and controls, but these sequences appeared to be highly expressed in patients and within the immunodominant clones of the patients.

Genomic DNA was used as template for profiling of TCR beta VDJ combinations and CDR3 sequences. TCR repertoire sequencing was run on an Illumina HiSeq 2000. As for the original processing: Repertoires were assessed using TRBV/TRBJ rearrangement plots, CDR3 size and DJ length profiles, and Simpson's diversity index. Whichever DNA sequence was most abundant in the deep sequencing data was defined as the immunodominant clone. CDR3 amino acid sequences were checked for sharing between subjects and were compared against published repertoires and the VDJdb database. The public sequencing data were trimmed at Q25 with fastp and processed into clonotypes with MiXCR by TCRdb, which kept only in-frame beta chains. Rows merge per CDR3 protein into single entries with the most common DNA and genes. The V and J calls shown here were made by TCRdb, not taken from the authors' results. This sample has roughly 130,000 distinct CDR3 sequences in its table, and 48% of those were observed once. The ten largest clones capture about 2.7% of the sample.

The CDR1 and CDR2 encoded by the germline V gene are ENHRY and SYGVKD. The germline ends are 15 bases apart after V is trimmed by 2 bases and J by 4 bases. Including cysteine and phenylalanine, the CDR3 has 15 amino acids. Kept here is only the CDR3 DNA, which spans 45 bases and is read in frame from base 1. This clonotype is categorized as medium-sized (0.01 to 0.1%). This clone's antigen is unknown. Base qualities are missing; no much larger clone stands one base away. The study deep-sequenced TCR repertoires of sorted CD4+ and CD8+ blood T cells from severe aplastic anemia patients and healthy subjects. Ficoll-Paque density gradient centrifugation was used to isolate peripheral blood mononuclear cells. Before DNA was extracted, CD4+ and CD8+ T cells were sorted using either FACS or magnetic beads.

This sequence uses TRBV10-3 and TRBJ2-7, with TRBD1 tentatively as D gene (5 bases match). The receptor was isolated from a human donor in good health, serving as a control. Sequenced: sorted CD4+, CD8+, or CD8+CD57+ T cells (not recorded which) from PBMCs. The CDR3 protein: CAISEETAPTYEQYF. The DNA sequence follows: TGTGCCATCAGTGAGGAGACAGCGCCGACTTACGAGCAGTACTTC.